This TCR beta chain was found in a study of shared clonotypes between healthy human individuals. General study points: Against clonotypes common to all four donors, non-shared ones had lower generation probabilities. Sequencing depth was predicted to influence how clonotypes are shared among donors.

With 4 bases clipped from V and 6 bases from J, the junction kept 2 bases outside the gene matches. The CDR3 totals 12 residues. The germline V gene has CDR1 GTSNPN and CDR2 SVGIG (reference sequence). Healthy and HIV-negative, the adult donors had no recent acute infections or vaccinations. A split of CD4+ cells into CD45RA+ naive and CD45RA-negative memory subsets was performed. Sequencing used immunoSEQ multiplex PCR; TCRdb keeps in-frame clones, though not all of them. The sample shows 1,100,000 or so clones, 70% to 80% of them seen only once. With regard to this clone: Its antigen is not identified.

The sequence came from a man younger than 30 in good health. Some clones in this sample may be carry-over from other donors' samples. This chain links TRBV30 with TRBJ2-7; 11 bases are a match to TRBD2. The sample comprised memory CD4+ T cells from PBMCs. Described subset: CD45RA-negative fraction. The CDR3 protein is CAWIAGGREQYF. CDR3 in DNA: TGTGCCTGGATAGCGGGAGGGCGCGAGCAGTACTTC.